The 25 T cell receptor beta chains below all came from one sample that was sequenced in a study of identical twins. TCRdb independently ran MiXCR on the 5' RACE reads; one entry per CDR3 protein. Of about 660,000 distinct CDR3 sequences listed, 8% to 9% were seen once; the top ten hold roughly 0.9%. These data were likewise used in another study, on yellow fever vaccine responses in identical twins.

The sequenced sample was PBMCs. These receptors were collected from a woman aged 18-29 years in good health.

This clonotype was counted many times. The J gene is TRBJ1-5, the V gene TRBV15; perhaps TRBD1 as D (5 bases). This CDR3 spans 17 amino acids. Trimming pared 5 bases from V and 1 base from J, leaving 18 bases between. Germline V CDR1 and CDR2: LNHNV, YYDKDF (reference sequence). Here the CDR3 reads CATSGAGRPSSNQPQHF. The CDR3 DNA sequence: TGTGCCACCAGCGGCGCGGGACGCCCTTCGAGCAATCAGCCCCAGCATTTT.

In this sample, this clonotype turned up many times. CDR3 nucleotide sequence: TGCAGCGTTGACTCGGGTTCCCAGGGACCCAGAGAGACCCAGTACTTC. It yields the protein CSVDSGSQGPRETQYF. The chain couples TRBV29-1 to TRBJ2-5, with D perhaps assigned TRBD1 or TRBD2 (5 bases each). CDR3 length: 16 residues. V lost 3 bases and J 4 bases, leaving 21 bases between the germline ends. Germline V gene sequence: CDR1 SQVTM, CDR2 ANQGSEA.

At least ten counts were recorded for this clonotype. This rearrangement joins TRBV12-3 or TRBV12-4 to TRBJ2-1, with 15 positions matching TRBD2. The CDR3 consists of 20 residues. With 8 bases clipped from V and 4 bases from J, the junction kept 18 bases outside the gene matches. CDR3 loop: CASFPPGLAGGPLTYNEQFF. CDR3 in DNA: TGTGCCAGCTTCCCCCCTGGACTAGCGGGAGGGCCCTTGACTTACAATGAGCAGTTCTTC.

This clonotype was detected many times. The V call is TRBV7-2, the J call TRBJ2-3; weak D call: TRBD2 (5 bases). This CDR3 has 13 residues. Germline V gene data show CDR1 as SGHTA and CDR2 as FQGNSA. V was clipped by 5 bases and J by 1 base, with 7 bases between them. The CDR3 DNA is TGTGCCAGCAGCCCCGGGGGCACAGATACGCAGTATTTT. This translates into CASSPGGTDTQYF.

In this sample, this clonotype turned up a few times. The genes are TRBV7-9 and TRBJ1-1; D not resolved. The CDR3 is 14 amino acids. Germline CDR1 and CDR2: SEHNR and FQNEAQ (reference sequence). V was shortened by 2 bases and J by 7 bases, with 14 bases between the two germline ends. The CDR3 loop is CASSLPLGFNEAFF. In DNA, the CDR3 is TGTGCCAGCAGCTTACCTTTGGGCTTTAATGAAGCTTTCTTT.

This clonotype was observed at least ten times. The chain is built from TRBV12-3 or TRBV12-4 and TRBJ2-3; perhaps TRBD2 as D (5 bases). The V end lost 6 bases, the J end lost 4 bases, and 17 bases lay between the germline ends. This CDR3 spans 15 amino acids. Here the CDR3 DNA reads TGTGCCAGCAGCCCCGGGCTTCAGGACTCAGATACGCAGTATTTT. Amino acids: CASSPGLQDSDTQYF.

The rearrangement joins TRBV20-1 to TRBJ1-5, with D hard to call. The V and J ends lost 6 bases and 0 bases respectively, with 12 bases between them. This CDR3 has 14 residues. CDR1 and CDR2 from the germline V gene are DFQATT and SNEGSKA (reference sequence). The CDR3 coding sequence is TGCAGTGCCCATTCCCTCGATAGCAATCAGCCCCAGCATTTT. Its protein product is CSAHSLDSNQPQHF.

This chain links TRBV2 with TRBJ1-4; D unresolved. Germline CDR1 and CDR2: SNHLY and FYNNEI. The CDR3 length is 14 residues. V lost 8 bases and J 8 bases, leaving 18 bases between the germline ends. The CDR3 sequence is CASAPIPNVEKLFF. The CDR3 DNA follows: TGTGCCAGCGCCCCAATACCTAATGTCGAAAAACTGTTTTTT.

This clonotype was seen a handful of times. The genes are TRBV12-3 or TRBV12-4 and TRBJ2-7; 8 nucleotides agree with TRBD1. The CDR3 is 15 amino acids. With 6 bases clipped from V and 3 bases from J, the junction kept 10 bases outside the gene matches. The chain's CDR3 is CASRPSGTGFYEQYF. Written as DNA, the CDR3 is TGTGCCAGCAGGCCCTCCGGGACAGGTTTCTACGAGCAGTACTTC.

The V gene is TRBV9, the J gene TRBJ2-2; D is undetermined. V dropped 5 bases and J dropped 6 bases, with 11 bases sitting between them. The CDR3 runs to 13 residues. Germline CDR1 SGDLS, CDR2 YYNGEE. The CDR3 nucleotides are TGTGCCAGCAGTAAAGGAGAATCCGGGGAGCTGTTTTTT. It is translated as CASSKGESGELFF. The full variable domain, its missing parts supplied by reference TRBV9 and TRBJ2-2, is DSGVTQTPKHLITATGQRVTLRCSPRSGDLSVYWYQQSLDQGLQFLIQYYNGEERAKGNILERFSAQQFPDLHSELNLSSLELGDSALYFCASSKGESGELFFGEGSRLTVL.

This chain uses TRBV20-1 with TRBJ2-1, with D maybe TRBD2 (7 bases). CDR1 and CDR2 (germline): DFQATT, SNEGSKA (reference sequence). The CDR3 spans 12 residues. The CDR3 DNA reads TGCCTCGGCGCAGGGGAGGGGTATGAGCAGTTCTTC. It encodes CLGAGEGYEQFF.

The chain joins TRBV4-1 to TRBJ1-1; TRBD1 matches at 7 bases. The junction had 7 bases not matched to a gene; V was cut back by 5 bases and J by 4 bases. Germline assignment: CDR1 MGHRA and CDR2 YSYEKL. CDR3 size: 14 residues. The CDR3 protein is CASSTSRQGTEAFF. In DNA, the CDR3 is TGCGCCAGCAGCACCTCTCGACAGGGCACTGAAGCTTTCTTT.

This clonotype was counted only a few times. This CDR3 is CASSFLAGGDTQYF. The CDR3 nucleotides are TGTGCCAGCAGTTTTCTAGCGGGGGGTGATACGCAGTATTTT. The chain employs TRBV12-3 or TRBV12-4 and TRBJ2-3, with 11 nucleotides matching TRBD2. The trim removed 3 bases at V and 6 bases at J, leaving 2 bases unmatched. The CDR3 is made up of 14 amino acids.

The chain combines TRBV5-4 with TRBJ2-5, with D possibly being TRBD1 (5 bases). Trimming removed 0 bases at V and 9 bases at J, with 12 bases between. Per the germline V gene, CDR1 is SGHNT and CDR2 is YYREEE (reference sequence). The CDR3 runs to 13 residues. CDR3 loop: CASSLGQGAAQYF. CDR3 sequence (DNA): TGTGCCAGCAGCTTGGGACAAGGGGCGGCCCAGTACTTC.

The rearrangement uses TRBV6-5 and TRBJ1-6, with unresolved D. The ends were cut back, 2 bases at V and 10 bases at J, with 15 bases in the middle. The CDR3 is made up of 15 amino acids. Germline assignment: CDR1 MNHEY and CDR2 SVGAGI. The CDR3 here is CASSYTGTEGSPLHF. The CDR3 coding sequence is TGTGCCAGCAGTTACACGGGAACAGAAGGCTCACCCCTCCACTTT.

This clonotype was recorded many times. The rearrangement links TRBV27 to TRBJ2-1, with 10 nucleotides matching TRBD2. The germline V gene encodes CDR1 MNHEY and CDR2 SMNVEV (reference sequence). The ends lost 7 bases at V and 9 bases at J; junction bases unmatched: 6. This CDR3 spans 13 amino acids. CDR3 nucleotide sequence: TGTGCCAGCAAAGCGGGAGGGCCAGGTGAGCAGTTCTTC. Its protein product is CASKAGGPGEQFF.

There are many counts of this clonotype. One junction end does not reproduce the germline sequence, and a read error may be involved. The chain is built from TRBV5-1 and TRBJ2-3; D is perhaps TRBD1 (5 bases). The CDR3 runs to 14 residues. Germline V gene data show CDR1 as SGHRS and CDR2 as YFSETQ. In DNA, the CDR3 is TGTGCCAGCAGCTTAGCCCAAGGGGCAGATACGCAGTATTTT. Translation: CASSLAQGADTQYF.

In its sample, this clonotype was seen many times. The genes are TRBV28 and TRBJ2-1; the match to TRBD2 covers 16 bases. The CDR3 runs to 21 residues. Germline CDR1 and CDR2: MDHEN and SYDVKM. V was clipped by 4 bases and J by 8 bases; unmatched bases: 20. CDR3 sequence reads: CASSSTPGHGTSGRAQDEQFF. In DNA, the CDR3 is TGTGCCAGCAGTTCCACCCCGGGACACGGGACTAGCGGGAGGGCCCAGGATGAGCAGTTCTTC.

In its sample, this clonotype was seen many times. The chain is built from TRBV4-2 and TRBJ2-7, with 8 nucleotides matching TRBD1. CDR1 and CDR2 from the germline V gene are LGHNA and YNFKEQ. Trimming took 0 bases from V and 1 from J; bases not matched to a gene: 8. The CDR3 has 17 residues. The CDR3 DNA reads TGTGCCAGCAGCCAAGAACCAGGGGGCATTGTTTCCTACGAGCAGTACTTC. This sequence encodes CASSQEPGGIVSYEQYF.

In its sample, this clonotype was seen a few times. The chain has TRBV3-1 and TRBJ2-7, with 9 bases lining up with TRBD2. Trimming removed 0 bases from V and 7 bases from J; junction bases left unmatched: 13. CDR3 length: 17 amino acids. Germline V gene sequence: CDR1 LGHDT, CDR2 YNNKEL (reference sequence). This chain's CDR3 is CASSQEALGPAGGEQYF. CDR3 in DNA: TGTGCCAGCAGCCAAGAGGCTCTGGGTCCAGCGGGAGGTGAGCAGTACTTC.

The sample holds a few counts of this clonotype. The chain has TRBV29-1 and TRBJ2-1, with TRBD2 matching over 7 bases. Germline assignment: CDR1 SQVTM and CDR2 ANQGSEA. Losses at the gene ends were 4 bases for V and 5 bases for J; bases not matched to a gene: 11. The CDR3 runs 15 residues. CDR3 in DNA: TGCAGCGTTGGCCCATCGGGACTAAAAAACAATGAGCAGTTCTTC. Residues: CSVGPSGLKNNEQFF.

This clonotype has ten or more counts. The chain couples TRBV15 to TRBJ2-5; maybe TRBD2 (6 bases). V was cut by 5 bases and J by 2 bases, with 12 bases left in between. Per the germline V gene, CDR1 is LNHNV and CDR2 is YYDKDF (reference sequence). The length of the CDR3 is 14 residues. The CDR3 loop reads CATSSGTAQETQYF. DNA for the CDR3: TGTGCCACCAGCTCCGGGACTGCGCAAGAGACCCAGTACTTC.

The sample holds a few counts of this clonotype. The chain's CDR3 is CASSLRGGTNEKLFF. CDR3 coding DNA: TGTGCCAGCAGTTTAAGGGGGGGCACTAATGAAAAACTGTTTTTT. This chain connects TRBV27 to TRBJ1-4; perhaps TRBD1 as D (6 bases). The CDR3 runs to 15 residues. In germline, CDR1 is MNHEY, CDR2 SMNVEV (reference sequence). V dropped 2 bases and J dropped 2 bases, with 9 bases sitting between them. Full variable domain (rest looked up from reference TRBV27 and TRBJ1-4): EAQVTQNPRYLITVTGKKLTVTCSQNMNHEYMSWYRQDPGLGLRQIYYSMNVEVTDKGDVPEGYKVSRKEKRNFPLILESPSPNQTSLYFCASSLRGGTNEKLFFGSGTQLSVL.

The chain joins TRBV5-1 to TRBJ2-7, with D maybe TRBD1 (6 bases). V shed 0 bases and J shed 7 bases, with 14 bases lying between them. Per germline, CDR1 SGHRS and CDR2 YFSETQ. There are 14 residues in the CDR3. Here the CDR3 DNA reads TGCGCCAGCAGCTTGGGCTTAGGACAGCTTGAGCAGTACTTC. This sequence encodes CASSLGLGQLEQYF.

The J gene is TRBJ2-5, the V gene TRBV7-2; D ambiguous. CDR1 SGHTA and CDR2 FQGNSA come from the germline V gene. The germline V and J ends were trimmed by 3 bases and 7 bases, with 12 bases remaining between them. The CDR3 is 13 residues long. The CDR3 nucleotides read TGTGCCAGCAGCTTGGGTAATGGCGGGACCCAGTACTTC. Residues: CASSLGNGGTQYF.